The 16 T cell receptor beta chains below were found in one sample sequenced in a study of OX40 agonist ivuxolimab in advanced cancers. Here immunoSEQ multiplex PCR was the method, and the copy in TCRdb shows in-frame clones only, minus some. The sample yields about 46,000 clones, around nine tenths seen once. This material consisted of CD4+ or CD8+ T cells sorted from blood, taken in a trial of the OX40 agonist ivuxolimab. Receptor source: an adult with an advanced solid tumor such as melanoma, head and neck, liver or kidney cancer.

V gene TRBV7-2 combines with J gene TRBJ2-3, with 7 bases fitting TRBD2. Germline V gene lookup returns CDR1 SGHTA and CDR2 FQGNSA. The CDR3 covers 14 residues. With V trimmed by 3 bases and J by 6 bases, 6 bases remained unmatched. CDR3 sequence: CASSFGFGGDTQYF. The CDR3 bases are TGTGCCAGCAGCTTCGGTTTCGGGGGGGATACGCAGTATTTT.

The CDR3 loop is CASSSDSNEQYF. CDR3 DNA sequence: TGTGCCAGCAGCTCCGACAGTAACGAGCAGTACTTC. The rearrangement joins TRBV7-9 to TRBJ2-7, with D possibly being TRBD1 (5 bases). Germline values: CDR1 SEHNR, CDR2 FQNEAQ (reference sequence). The CDR3 is 12 amino acids. The V end lost 4 bases, the J end lost 5 bases, and 9 bases lay between the germline ends.

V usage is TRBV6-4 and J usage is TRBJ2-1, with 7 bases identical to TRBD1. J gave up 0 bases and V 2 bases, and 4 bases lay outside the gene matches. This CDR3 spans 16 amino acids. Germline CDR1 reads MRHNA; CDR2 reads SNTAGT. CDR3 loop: CASSDEGASSYNEQFF. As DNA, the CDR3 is TGTGCCAGCAGTGACGAGGGGGCGAGCTCCTACAATGAGCAGTTCTTC.

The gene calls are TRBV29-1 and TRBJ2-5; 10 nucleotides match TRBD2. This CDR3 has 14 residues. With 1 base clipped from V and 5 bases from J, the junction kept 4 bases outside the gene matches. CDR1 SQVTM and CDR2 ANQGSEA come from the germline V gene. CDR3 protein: CSVEGGLATETQYF. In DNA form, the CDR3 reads TGCAGCGTTGAAGGGGGACTAGCGACGGAGACCCAGTACTTC.

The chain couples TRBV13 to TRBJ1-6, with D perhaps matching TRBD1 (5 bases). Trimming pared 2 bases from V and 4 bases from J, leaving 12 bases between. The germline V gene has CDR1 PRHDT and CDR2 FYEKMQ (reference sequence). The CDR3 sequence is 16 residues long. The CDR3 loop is CASSLSGSLYNSPLHF. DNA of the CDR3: TGTGCCAGCAGCTTATCAGGGTCCCTTTATAATTCACCCCTCCACTTT.

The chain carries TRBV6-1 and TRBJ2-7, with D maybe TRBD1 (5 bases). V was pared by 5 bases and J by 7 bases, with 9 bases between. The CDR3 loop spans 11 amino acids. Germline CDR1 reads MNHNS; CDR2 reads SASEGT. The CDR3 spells CASSKGQEQYF. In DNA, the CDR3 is TGTGCCAGCAGTAAAGGACAAGAGCAGTACTTC.

CDR3 sequence (DNA): TGCGCCAGGCTGTGGGGAGGGGCTTTCTTT. Translating it yields CARLWGGAFF. The gene calls are TRBV5-1 and TRBJ1-1; D call uncertain. The CDR3 sequence is 10 residues long. The V end was cut by 8 bases, the J end by 11 bases, with 13 bases between. The V gene's germline CDR1 is SGHRS and CDR2 YFSETQ.

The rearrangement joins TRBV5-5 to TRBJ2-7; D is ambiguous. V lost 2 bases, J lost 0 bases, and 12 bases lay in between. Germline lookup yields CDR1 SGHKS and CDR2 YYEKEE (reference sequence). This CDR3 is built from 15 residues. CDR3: CASSLLITASYEQYF. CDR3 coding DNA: TGTGCCAGCAGCTTACTTATTACTGCCTCCTACGAGCAGTACTTC.

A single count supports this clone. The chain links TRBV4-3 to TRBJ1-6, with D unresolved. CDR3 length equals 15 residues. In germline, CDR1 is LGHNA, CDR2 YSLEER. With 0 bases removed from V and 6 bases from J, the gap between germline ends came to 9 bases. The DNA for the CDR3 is TGCGCCAGCAGCCAAGATCCCCTATCTAATTCACCCCTCCACTTT. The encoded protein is CASSQDPLSNSPLHF.

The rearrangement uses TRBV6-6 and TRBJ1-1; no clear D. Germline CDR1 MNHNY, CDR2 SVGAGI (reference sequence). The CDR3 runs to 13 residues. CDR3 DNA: TGTGCGACCACGCTTCGCCAGCACACTGAAGCTTTCTTT. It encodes CATTLRQHTEAFF.

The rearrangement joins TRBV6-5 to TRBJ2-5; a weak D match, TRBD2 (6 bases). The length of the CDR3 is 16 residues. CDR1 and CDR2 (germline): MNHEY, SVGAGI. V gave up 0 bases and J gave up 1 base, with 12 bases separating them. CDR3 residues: CASSYSPASAQETQYF. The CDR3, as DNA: TGTGCCAGCAGTTACTCACCCGCTAGCGCCCAAGAGACCCAGTACTTC.

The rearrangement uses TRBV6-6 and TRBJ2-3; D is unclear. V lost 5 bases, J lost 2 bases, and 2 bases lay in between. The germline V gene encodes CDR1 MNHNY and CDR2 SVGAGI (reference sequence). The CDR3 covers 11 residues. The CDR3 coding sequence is TGTGCCAGCAGTCCCACAGATACGCAGTATTTT. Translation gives CASSPTDTQYF.

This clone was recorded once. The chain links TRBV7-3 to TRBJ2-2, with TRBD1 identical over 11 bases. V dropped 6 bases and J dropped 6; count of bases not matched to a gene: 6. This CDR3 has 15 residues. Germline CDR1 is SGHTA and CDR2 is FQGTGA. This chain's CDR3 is CASSYGQGAPGELFF. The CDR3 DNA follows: TGTGCCAGCAGTTACGGACAGGGGGCGCCCGGGGAGCTGTTTTTT.

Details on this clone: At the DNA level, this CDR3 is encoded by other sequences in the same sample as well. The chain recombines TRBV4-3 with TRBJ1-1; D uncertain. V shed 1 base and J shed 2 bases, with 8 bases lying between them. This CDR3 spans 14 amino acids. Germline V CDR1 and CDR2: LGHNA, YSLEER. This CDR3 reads CASSQGTANTEAFF. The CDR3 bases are TGCGCCAGCAGCCAAGGTACGGCAAACACTGAAGCTTTCTTT.

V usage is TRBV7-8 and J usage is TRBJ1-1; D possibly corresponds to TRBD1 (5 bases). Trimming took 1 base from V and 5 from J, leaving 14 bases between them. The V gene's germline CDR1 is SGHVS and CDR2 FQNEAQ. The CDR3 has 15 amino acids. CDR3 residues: CASSLVGAAGTEAFF. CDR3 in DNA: TGTGCCAGCAGCTTAGTCGGGGCCGCGGGTACTGAAGCTTTCTTT. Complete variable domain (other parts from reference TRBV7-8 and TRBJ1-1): GAGVSQSPRYKVAKRGQDVALRCDPISGHVSLFWYQQALGQGPEFLTYFQNEAQLDKSGLPSDRFFAERPEGSVSTLKIQRTQQEDSAVYLCASSLVGAAGTEAFFGQGTRLTVV.

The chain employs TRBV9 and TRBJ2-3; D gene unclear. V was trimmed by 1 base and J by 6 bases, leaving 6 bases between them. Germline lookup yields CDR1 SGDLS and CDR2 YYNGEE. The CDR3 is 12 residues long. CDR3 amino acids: CASSVYGDTQYF. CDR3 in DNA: TGTGCCAGCAGCGTATACGGTGATACGCAGTATTTT.